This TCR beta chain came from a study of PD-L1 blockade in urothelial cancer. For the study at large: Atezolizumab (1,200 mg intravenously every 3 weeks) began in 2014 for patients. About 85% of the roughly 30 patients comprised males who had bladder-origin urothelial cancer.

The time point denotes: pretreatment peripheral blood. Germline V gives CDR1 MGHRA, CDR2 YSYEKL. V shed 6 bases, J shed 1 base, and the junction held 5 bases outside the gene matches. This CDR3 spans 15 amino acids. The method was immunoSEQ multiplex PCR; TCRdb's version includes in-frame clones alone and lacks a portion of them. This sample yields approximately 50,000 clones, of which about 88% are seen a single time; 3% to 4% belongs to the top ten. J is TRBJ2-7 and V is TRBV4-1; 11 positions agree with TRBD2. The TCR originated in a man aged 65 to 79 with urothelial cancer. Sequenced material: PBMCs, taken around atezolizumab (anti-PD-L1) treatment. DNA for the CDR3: TGCGCCAGCAGAGAAGGGACTAGCGGATCCTACGAGCAGTACTTC. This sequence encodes CASREGTSGSYEQYF.